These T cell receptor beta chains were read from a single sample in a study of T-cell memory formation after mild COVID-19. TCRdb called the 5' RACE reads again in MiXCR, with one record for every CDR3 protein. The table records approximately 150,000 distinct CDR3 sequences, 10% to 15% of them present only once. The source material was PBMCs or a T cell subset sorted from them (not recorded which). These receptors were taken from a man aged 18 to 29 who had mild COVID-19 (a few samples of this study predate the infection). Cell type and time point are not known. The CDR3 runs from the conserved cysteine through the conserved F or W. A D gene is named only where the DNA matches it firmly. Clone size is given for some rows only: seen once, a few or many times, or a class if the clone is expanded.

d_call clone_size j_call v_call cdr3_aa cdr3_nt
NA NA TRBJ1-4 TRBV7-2 CASNAQSGINEKLFF TGTGCCAGCAACGCGCAGAGCGGGATTAATGAAAAACTGTTTTTT
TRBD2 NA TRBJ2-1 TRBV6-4 CASRPGLAVGEQFF TGTGCCAGCAGACCGGGACTAGCGGTCGGGGAGCAGTTCTTC
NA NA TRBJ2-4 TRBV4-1 CASSPRAKQNIQYF TGCGCCAGCAGCCCCCGGGCGAAACAAAACATTCAGTACTTC
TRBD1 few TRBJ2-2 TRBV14 CASSPKRDRYYTGELFF TGTGCCAGCAGTCCGAAACGGGACAGATACTACACCGGGGAGCTGTTTTTT
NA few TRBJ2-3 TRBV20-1 CSARGRISTDTQYF TGCAGTGCTAGGGGGAGAATCAGCACAGATACGCAGTATTTT
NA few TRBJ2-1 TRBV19 CASSIPGSSYNEQFF TGTGCCAGTAGTATTCCTGGGAGCTCCTACAATGAGCAGTTCTTC
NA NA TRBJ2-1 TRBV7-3 CASSLQPGEGAINEQFF TGTGCCAGCAGCCTACAACCCGGGGAGGGGGCGATTAATGAGCAGTTCTTC
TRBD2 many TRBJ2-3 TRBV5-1 CASSLIPAGGPDTQYF TGCGCCAGCAGCTTGATTCCAGCGGGGGGGCCGGATACGCAGTATTTT
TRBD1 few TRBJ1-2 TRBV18 CASSTDRGNYGYTF TGTGCCAGCTCAACGGACAGGGGGAACTATGGCTACACCTTC
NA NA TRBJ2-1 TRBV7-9 CASSLGGDDNEQFF TGTGCCAGCAGCTTAGGGGGTGACGACAATGAGCAGTTCTTC
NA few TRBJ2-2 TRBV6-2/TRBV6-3 CASSYPSFRANTGELFF TGTGCCAGCAGTTACCCTTCCTTCAGGGCGAACACCGGGGAGCTGTTTTTT
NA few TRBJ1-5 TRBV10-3 CAISPGENQPQHF TGTGCCATCAGTCCGGGCGAAAATCAGCCCCAGCATTTT
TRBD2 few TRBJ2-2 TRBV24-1 CATGTSGGTGELFF TGTGCCACCGGGACTAGCGGAGGAACCGGGGAGCTGTTTTTT
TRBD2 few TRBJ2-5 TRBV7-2 CASSRRGGETQYF TGTGCCAGCAGCCGGCGGGGGGGTGAGACCCAGTACTTC
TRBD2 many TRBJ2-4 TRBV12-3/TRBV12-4 CASSLALGGGTDIQYF TGTGCCAGCAGTTTAGCGCTGGGCGGGGGGACGGACATTCAGTACTTC
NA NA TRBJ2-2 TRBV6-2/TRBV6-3 CASSSRRDVTGELFF TGTGCCAGCAGTTCCCGAAGGGACGTCACCGGGGAGCTGTTTTTT
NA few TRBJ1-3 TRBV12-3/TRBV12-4 CASSLPGGANTIYF TGTGCCAGCAGTTTGCCCGGGGGCGCGAACACCATATATTTT
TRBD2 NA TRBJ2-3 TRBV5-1 CASRLLAGITDTQYF TGCGCCAGCAGGTTGCTAGCGGGGATCACAGATACGCAGTATTTT
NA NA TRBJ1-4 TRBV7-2 CASKRGGSGSEKLFF TGTGCCAGCAAGAGGGGTGGCTCGGGGAGTGAAAAACTGTTTTTT
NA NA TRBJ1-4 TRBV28 CASSSSFRRQTNEKLFF TGTGCCAGCAGTTCCTCTTTTAGGCGCCAAACTAATGAAAAACTGTTTTTT
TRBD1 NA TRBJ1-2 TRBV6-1 CASHVGTGPYGYTF TGTGCCAGCCACGTGGGGACAGGCCCCTATGGCTACACCTTC
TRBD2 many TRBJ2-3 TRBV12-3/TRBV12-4 CASSFRLAGLGDTQYF TGTGCCAGCAGTTTTCGACTAGCGGGCCTGGGAGATACGCAGTATTTT
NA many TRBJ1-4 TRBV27 CASSFVTGIGEKLFF TGTGCCAGCAGTTTTGTCACGGGGATCGGGGAAAAACTGTTTTTT
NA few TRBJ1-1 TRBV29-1 CSVWGGRTEAFF TGCAGCGTTTGGGGCGGGAGGACTGAAGCTTTCTTT
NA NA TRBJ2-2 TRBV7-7 CASSAGIANTGELFF TGTGCCAGCAGCGCGGGAATAGCGAACACCGGGGAGCTGTTTTTT
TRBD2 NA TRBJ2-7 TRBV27 CASPPGLAGVVYEQYF TGTGCCAGTCCCCCGGGACTAGCGGGGGTAGTCTACGAGCAGTACTTC
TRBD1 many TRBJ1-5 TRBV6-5 CASSYSLPGQDHQPQHF TGTGCCAGCAGTTACTCCTTACCGGGACAGGACCATCAGCCCCAGCATTTT